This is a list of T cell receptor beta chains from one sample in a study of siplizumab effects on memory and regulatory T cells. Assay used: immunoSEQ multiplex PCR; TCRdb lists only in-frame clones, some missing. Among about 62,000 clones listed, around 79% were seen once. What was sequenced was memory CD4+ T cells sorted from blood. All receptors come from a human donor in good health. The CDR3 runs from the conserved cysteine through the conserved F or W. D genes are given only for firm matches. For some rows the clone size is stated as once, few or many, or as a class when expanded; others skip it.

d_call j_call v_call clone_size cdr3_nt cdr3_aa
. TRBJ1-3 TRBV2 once TGTGCCAGCAGTGCTGAGAGCTCTGGAAACACCATATATTTT CASSAESSGNTIYF
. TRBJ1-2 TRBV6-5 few TGTGCCAGCAGCTCGACTGACTTTGGCTACACCTTC CASSSTDFGYTF
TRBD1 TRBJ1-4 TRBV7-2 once TGTGCCAGCAGCAACCCGAGGGGCAGGGGGGGAACTAATGAAAAACTGTTTTTT CASSNPRGRGGTNEKLFF
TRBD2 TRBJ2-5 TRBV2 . TGTGCCAGCAGTTCGACTAGCGCACAAGAGACCCAGTACTTC CASSSTSAQETQYF
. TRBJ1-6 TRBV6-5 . TGTGCCAGCATGACGGGGAGGCAGGATTCACCCCTCCACTTT CASMTGRQDSPLHF
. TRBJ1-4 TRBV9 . TGTGCCAGCAGCGTAGCTCCGGGGGCGGGAGAAAAACTGTTTTTT CASSVAPGAGEKLFF
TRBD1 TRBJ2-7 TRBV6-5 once TGTGCCAGCAGTTACCCCCCGGACAGGGTTAGGTACGAGCAGTACTTC CASSYPPDRVRYEQYF
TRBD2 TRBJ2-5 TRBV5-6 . TGTGCCAGCAGCCCAATTTTAGCGGGGGGGATTGAGACCCAGTACTTC CASSPILAGGIETQYF
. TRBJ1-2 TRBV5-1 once TGCGCCAGCAGCTTTCAGGATAACTATGGCTACACCTTC CASSFQDNYGYTF
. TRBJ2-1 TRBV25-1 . TGTGCCAGCAGACACTCCGGGGGGCCCCCGGGTGAGCAGTTCTTC CASRHSGGPPGEQFF
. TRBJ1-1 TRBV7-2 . TGTGCCAGCAGCCTTCTGGGCCTCCAAACTGAAGCTTTCTTT CASSLLGLQTEAFF
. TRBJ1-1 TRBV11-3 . TGTGCCAGCAGCCCGCGACAGAAGAACACTGAAGCTTTCTTT CASSPRQKNTEAFF
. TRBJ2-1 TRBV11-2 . TGTGCCAGCAGCTTCGGGCGAGGGAGAACCCAACCGTCCAATGAGCAGTTCTTC CASSFGRGRTQPSNEQFF
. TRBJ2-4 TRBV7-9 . TGTGCCAGCAGCGATAGCCAGGGGCCCAAAAACATTCAGTACTTC CASSDSQGPKNIQYF
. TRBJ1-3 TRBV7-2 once TGTGCCAGCAGCCCCGGGACACCCGGAAACACCATATATTTT CASSPGTPGNTIYF
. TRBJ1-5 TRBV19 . TGTGCCAGTAGTTCAGGCCTGGTAAATCAGCCCCAGCATTTT CASSSGLVNQPQHF
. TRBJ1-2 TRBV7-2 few TGTGCCAGCAGCTTCGGTGGGGGCTACACCTTC CASSFGGGYTF
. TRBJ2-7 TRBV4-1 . TGCGCCAGCAGCCGTCGGAGGGGAGGCTACGAGCAGTACTTC CASSRRRGGYEQYF
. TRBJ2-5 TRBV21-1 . TGTGCCAGCAGCCCCCGTGATGTGGGACAGGAGGAGACCCAGTACTTC CASSPRDVGQEETQYF
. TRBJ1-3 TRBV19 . TGTGCCAGTAGTATTGGACTGAGCTCTGGAAACACCATATATTTT CASSIGLSSGNTIYF
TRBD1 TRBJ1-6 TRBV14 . TGTGCCAGCAGCCTCGACAGGGGGAATTCACCCCTCCACTTT CASSLDRGNSPLHF
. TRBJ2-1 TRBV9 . TGTGCCAGCAGCGCGACAGGGAGGGCCTACAATGAGCAGTTCTTC CASSATGRAYNEQFF
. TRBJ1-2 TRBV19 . TGTGCCAGTAGTAGGCAGGGGAATTCCTATGGCTACACCTTC CASSRQGNSYGYTF